This T cell receptor beta chain was observed in a study of T cells in Graves' hyperthyroidism and ophthalmopathy. The germline V gene encodes CDR1 MDHEN and CDR2 SYDVKM. The CDR3 has 13 residues. With 6 bases clipped from V and 6 bases from J, the junction kept 7 bases outside the gene matches. Ophthalmopathy cases met thresholds of Clinical Activity Score at least 3, NOSPECS grade at least 4 and duration under 3 months. RNA transcripts gave rise to amplified TCR beta CDR3 regions. Using the HTBI primer set, a first-round RT-PCR was run on the TCR CDR3. TCRdb itself ran the multiplex PCR reads through MiXCR, one entry per CDR3 protein. The repertoire holds about 350,000 distinct CDR3 sequences, 15% to 20% seen once, with around 15% in the top ten. This clonotype was counted many times.

Sequencing was performed on blood. This chain joins TRBV28 and TRBJ2-7, with 8 bases that match TRBD1. The TCR comes from a woman aged 35 to 49 with Graves' ophthalmopathy. The CDR3 region has the DNA TGTGCCAGCAGGGACAGGGAGCTTGGCGAGCAGTACTTC. Its protein is CASRDRELGEQYF. Looking up the rest from reference TRBV28 and TRBJ2-7 gives the full variable domain: DVKVTQSSRYLVKRTGEKVFLECVQDMDHENMFWYRQDPGLGLRLIYFSYDVKMKEKGDIPEGYSVSREKKERFSLILESASTNQTSMYLCASRDRELGEQYFGPGTRLTVT.